What follows are 12 T cell receptor beta chains derived from one specimen sequenced in a study of CD8 T cells in ankylosing spondylitis (dated by TCRdb to the late 2010s). The library was prepared using 5' RACE. The instrument was an Illumina HiSeq 2500. TCRdb trimmed the raw reads at Q25, called clones with MiXCR and kept productive beta chains. All rows with the same CDR3 protein become a single entry with the most common DNA and genes. This sample comprises approximately 88,000 distinct CDR3 sequences, about 8.1% of them detected only once. The ten largest account for 5.1% of the sample. Source material: blood, either unsorted or a sorted T cell fraction (not recorded which). These receptors all come from a male donor with ankylosing spondylitis or in good health (not recorded which).

This clonotype has at least ten counts. V and J are TRBV30 and TRBJ1-3; 8 bases are shared with TRBD1. J gave up 0 bases and V 5 bases, and 3 bases lay outside the gene matches. The length of the CDR3 is 14 residues. Germline values: CDR1 GTSNPN, CDR2 SVGIG (reference sequence). The DNA of the CDR3 is TGTGCCTGGGGGACAGGTGACTCTGGAAACACCATATATTTT. As protein: CAWGTGDSGNTIYF.

V is TRBV29-1 and J is TRBJ2-5; TRBD1 or TRBD2 may be the D gene (5 bases each). The CDR3 covers 15 residues. Trimming removed 5 bases from V and 2 bases from J, with 18 bases in between. Germline CDR1 and CDR2: SQVTM and ANQGSEA. CDR3 bases: TGCAGCGTTACCCTTTTAGAGGGGCTTCAAGAGACCCAGTACTTC. This translates into CSVTLLEGLQETQYF.

This clonotype came up many times. The genes are TRBV29-1 and TRBJ1-2; D is perhaps TRBD1 (5 bases). Germline-derived CDR1 and CDR2 are SQVTM and ANQGSEA. This CDR3 is 13 amino acids long. Trimming removed 3 bases from V and 4 bases from J, with 12 bases in between. CDR3 in amino acids: CSVEFDSLYGYTF. The CDR3 DNA reads TGCAGCGTTGAGTTCGACAGTCTCTATGGCTACACCTTC. The whole variable domain, remainder taken from reference TRBV29-1 and TRBJ1-2, is SAVISQKPSRDICQRGTSLTIQCQVDSQVTMMFWYRQQPGQSLTLIATANQGSEATYESGFVIDKFPISRPNLTFSTLTVSNMSPEDSSIYLCSVEFDSLYGYTFGSGTRLTVV.

V gene TRBV29-1 combines with J gene TRBJ2-3; 10 nucleotides agree with TRBD1. Germline CDR1 SQVTM, CDR2 ANQGSEA. After removal of 4 bases from V and 2 bases from J, the junction contained 3 bases not matched to a gene. This CDR3 has 14 amino acids. The CDR3 protein is CSVGGQGLTDTQYF. For the CDR3, the DNA is TGCAGCGTTGGGGGACAGGGGCTCACAGATACGCAGTATTTT.

This clonotype has at least ten counts. The J gene is TRBJ2-1, the V gene TRBV29-1; TRBD2 matches 7 bases. The germline V gene encodes CDR1 SQVTM and CDR2 ANQGSEA. The J segment lost 4 bases and the V segment lost 2 bases, leaving 8 bases of the junction unmatched. The CDR3 consists of 15 residues. CDR3 sequence (DNA): TGCAGCGTTGAATTAGGGCTAGCGGTTTACAATGAGCAGTTCTTC. It encodes CSVELGLAVYNEQFF.

This clonotype has at least ten counts. This chain links TRBV12-3 or TRBV12-4 with TRBJ1-1, with D tentatively TRBD1 (6 bases). This CDR3 has 14 amino acids. V lost 0 bases and J lost 5, with 10 bases in between. The CDR3, as DNA: TGTGCCAGCAGTTTAGCGAGGGGGAGAACTGAAGCTTTCTTT. Residues: CASSLARGRTEAFF.

This clonotype was found many times. This chain connects TRBV29-1 to TRBJ2-1, with D possibly being TRBD1 (5 bases). V lost 3 bases, J lost 10 bases, and 16 bases lay in between. The CDR3 is 13 residues long. Germline V gene lookup returns CDR1 SQVTM and CDR2 ANQGSEA. CDR3 sequence reads: CSVDYGAYGEQFF. DNA of the CDR3: TGCAGCGTTGACTATGGGGCGTACGGGGAGCAGTTCTTC.

This clonotype has a handful of counts. The gene calls are TRBV4-1 and TRBJ2-3; unclear D gene. V lost 1 base and J lost 2, with 16 bases in between. This CDR3 is built from 17 residues. CDR1 and CDR2 from the germline V gene are MGHRA and YSYEKL. The CDR3 DNA reads as TGCGCCAGCAGCCAAGGATTAAGACAACTAAACACAGATACGCAGTATTTT. Its protein product is CASSQGLRQLNTDTQYF.

Turning to this clonotype: Germline is not matched at one junction end, which may reflect a read error. The chain has TRBV7-7 and TRBJ2-6, with D unresolved. The CDR3 is 14 residues long. Per germline, CDR1 SSHAT and CDR2 FNYEAQ (reference sequence). The CDR3 is CASSPSRGANVLTF. DNA for the CDR3: TGTGCTAGCAGCCCATCTCGGGGGGCCAACGTCCTGACTTTC. The full variable domain, in which reference TRBV7-7 and TRBJ2-6 provide the parts outside the CDR3, is GAGVSQSPRYKVTKRGQDVTLRCDPISSHATLYWYQQALGQGPEFLTYFNYEAQPDKSGLPSDRFSAERPEGSISTLTIQRTEQRDSAMYRCASSPSRGANVLTFGAGSRLTVL.

The chain carries TRBV19 and TRBJ2-1; 14 nucleotides align to TRBD2. The V segment lost 7 bases and the J segment 5 bases; nucleotides outside the gene matches: 4. There are 15 residues in the CDR3. CDR1 is LNHDA, CDR2 SQIVND, per germline (reference sequence). The CDR3 loop reads CASTPGLAGDNEQFF. The CDR3 nucleotides are TGTGCCAGTACACCGGGACTAGCGGGGGACAATGAGCAGTTCTTC.

V usage is TRBV5-1 and J usage is TRBJ2-7; the D call may be TRBD1 or TRBD2 (5 bases each). From germline, CDR1 is SGHRS and CDR2 YFSETQ. Trimming pared 1 base from V and 2 bases from J, leaving 13 bases between. CDR3 length equals 15 residues. This CDR3 reads CASSLFSGAPYEQYF. CDR3 nucleotides: TGCGCCAGCAGCTTGTTTTCCGGGGCGCCCTACGAGCAGTACTTC.

In its sample, this clonotype was seen a few times. The CDR3 reads CSARALQGSGEKLFF. The DNA for the CDR3 is TGCAGTGCTAGAGCCCTTCAGGGAAGTGGTGAAAAACTGTTTTTT. V and J are TRBV20-1 and TRBJ1-4; a weak D match, TRBD1 (5 bases). With 1 base removed from V and 7 bases from J, the gap between germline ends came to 16 bases. The CDR3 runs to 15 residues. The germline CDR1 and CDR2 sequences are DFQATT and SNEGSKA (reference sequence).